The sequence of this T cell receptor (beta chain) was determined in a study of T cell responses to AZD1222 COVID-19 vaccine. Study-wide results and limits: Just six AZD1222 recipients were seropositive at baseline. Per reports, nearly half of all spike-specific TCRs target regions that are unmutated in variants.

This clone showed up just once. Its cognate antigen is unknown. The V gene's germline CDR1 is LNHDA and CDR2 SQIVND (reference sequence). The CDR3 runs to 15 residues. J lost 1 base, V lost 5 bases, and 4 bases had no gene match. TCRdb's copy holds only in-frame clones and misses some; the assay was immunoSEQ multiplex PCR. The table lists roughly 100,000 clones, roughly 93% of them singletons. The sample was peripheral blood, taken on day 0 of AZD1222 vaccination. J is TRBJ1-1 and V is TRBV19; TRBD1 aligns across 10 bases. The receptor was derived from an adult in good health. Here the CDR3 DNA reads TGTGCCAGTAGTCGCCGGGACAGGGGGAACACTGAAGCTTTCTTT. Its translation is CASSRRDRGNTEAFF.